Below are 18 T cell receptor beta chains sequenced from a single sample in a study of T-cell reconstitution after alpha-beta-depleted transplantation in children. The TCRbeta library incorporated unique molecular identifiers. Each CDR3 protein is one row after TCRdb ran MiXCR on the PCR reads. The sample lists 450,000 to 600,000 distinct CDR3 sequences; around 20% were seen once. Specimen: PBMCs from the stem cell graft donor, collected from the stem cell graft. The origin of the receptors is a human donor who donated a stem cell graft to a child with acute lymphoblastic leukemia.

The chain employs TRBV24-1 and TRBJ2-1, with 7 nucleotides matching TRBD2. V shed 2 bases, J shed 4 bases, and the junction held 4 bases outside the gene matches. The germline V gene encodes CDR1 KGHDR and CDR2 SFDVKD. The CDR3 contains 15 residues. The CDR3 region has the DNA TGTGCCACCAGTGATTGGGCGGGAGAATACAATGAGCAGTTCTTC. Its protein is CATSDWAGEYNEQFF.

This clonotype has a handful of counts. The V and J genes are TRBV27 and TRBJ2-3, with 7 bases fitting TRBD2. The germline V gene has CDR1 MNHEY and CDR2 SMNVEV (reference sequence). Trimming removed 7 bases from V and 1 base from J; junction bases left unmatched: 2. The CDR3 is 13 amino acids. CDR3 amino acids: CASTAGGTDTQYF. CDR3 in DNA: TGTGCCAGCACGGCGGGAGGCACAGATACGCAGTATTTT.

This clonotype was counted between two and nine times. The rearrangement links TRBV27 to TRBJ2-1; 8 positions agree with TRBD2. In germline, CDR1 is MNHEY, CDR2 SMNVEV (reference sequence). V lost 2 bases, J lost 4 bases, and 4 bases stayed unmatched. CDR3 length: 15 residues. CDR3 nucleotide sequence: TGTGCCAGCAGTTTAGTAGCGGGATGGTACAATGAGCAGTTCTTC. This codes for CASSLVAGWYNEQFF.

Only a few counts were recorded for this clonotype. The rearrangement uses TRBV4-2 and TRBJ2-7; D is uncertain. The CDR3 totals 16 residues. Germline-derived CDR1 and CDR2 are LGHNA and YNFKEQ. V was cut by 4 bases and J by 2 bases, with 18 bases left in between. Written as DNA, the CDR3 is TGTGCCAGCAGCCCCCAAGAGGCGTCGCCGACCTACGAGCAGTACTTC. Amino acid sequence: CASSPQEASPTYEQYF.

This clonotype was observed many times. V usage is TRBV4-1 and J usage is TRBJ2-7; TRBD2 aligns across 7 bases. The CDR3 extends over 15 amino acids. With V trimmed by 1 base and J by 0 bases, 3 bases remained unmatched. Germline V gene lookup returns CDR1 MGHRA and CDR2 YSYEKL. The CDR3 DNA reads as TGCGCCAGCAGCCAAGTGGCTAGCGGCTCCTACGAGCAGTACTTC. Translating it yields CASSQVASGSYEQYF.

In its sample, this clonotype was seen a few times. This chain connects TRBV5-6 to TRBJ1-1; no firm D call. V lost 0 bases to trimming and J lost 8 bases, with 8 bases between them. The germline CDR1 and CDR2 sequences are SGHDT and YYEEEE. The CDR3 is 12 amino acids. CDR3 sequence: CASSLGGLEAFF. CDR3 DNA sequence: TGTGCCAGCAGCTTGGGCGGGTTGGAAGCTTTCTTT.

In this sample, this clonotype turned up a few times. The V and J genes are TRBV12-3 or TRBV12-4 and TRBJ2-2, with 7 bases lining up with TRBD2. The CDR3 is 16 residues long. V shed 6 bases, J shed 0 bases, and the junction held 7 bases outside the gene matches. The CDR3 sequence: CASSPGGGANTGELFF. CDR3 sequence (DNA): TGTGCCAGCAGCCCGGGTGGGGGGGCGAACACCGGGGAGCTGTTTTTT.

This clonotype has only a few counts. V gene TRBV11-2 combines with J gene TRBJ2-3; either TRBD1 or TRBD2 may fit D (5 bases each). The V end lost 3 bases, the J end lost 6 bases, and 13 bases lay between the germline ends. Germline CDR1 and CDR2: SGHAT and FQNNGV. CDR3 size: 14 residues. The CDR3 here is CASSLGPSPDTQYF. In DNA form, the CDR3 reads TGTGCCAGCAGCTTGGGACCTTCCCCGGATACGCAGTATTTT.

The chain couples TRBV6-1 to TRBJ2-7; D tentatively fits TRBD1 or TRBD2 (5 bases each). From germline, CDR1 is MNHNS and CDR2 SASEGT. This CDR3 has 15 amino acids. V was shortened by 2 bases and J by 3 bases, with 14 bases between the two germline ends. The CDR3 DNA is TGTGCCAGCAGTGAACCCCCCGGGGCCGGCTACGAGCAGTACTTC. Residues: CASSEPPGAGYEQYF.

This chain connects TRBV29-1 to TRBJ2-7; tentatively, D is TRBD2 (6 bases). The CDR3 runs 14 residues. From germline, CDR1 is SQVTM and CDR2 ANQGSEA. V lost 3 bases and J 2 bases, leaving 14 bases between the germline ends. CDR3: CSVDGGLSPYEQYF. The CDR3, as DNA: TGCAGCGTTGATGGGGGACTCTCGCCCTACGAGCAGTACTTC.

The chain employs TRBV20-1 and TRBJ2-7; 11 bases match TRBD2. The CDR3 contains 13 residues. With V trimmed by 5 bases and J by 3 bases, 3 bases remained unmatched. Per germline, CDR1 DFQATT and CDR2 SNEGSKA (reference sequence). The CDR3 region has the DNA TGCAGTGCTGAAGGACTAGCGGGCTACGAGCAGTACTTC. This codes for CSAEGLAGYEQYF.

This clonotype showed up many times. V usage is TRBV13 and J usage is TRBJ1-5, with unresolved D. V was pared by 0 bases and J by 4 bases, with 7 bases between. Looked up from germline, CDR1 is PRHDT and CDR2 is FYEKMQ (reference sequence). The CDR3 sequence is 14 residues long. The CDR3 nucleotides read TGTGCCAGCAGCTTAGGTCTCGGGAATCAGCCCCAGCATTTT. This gives the protein CASSLGLGNQPQHF.

This clonotype was detected only a few times. The V and J genes are TRBV5-1 and TRBJ2-7, with TRBD2 matching 11 bases. The CDR3 spans 15 residues. Germline loops: CDR1 SGHRS, CDR2 YFSETQ. Unmatched junction bases numbered 4, after V lost 2 bases and J lost 3 bases. In DNA, the CDR3 is TGCGCCAGCAGCTTACTAGCGGGAGACGTCTACGAGCAGTACTTC. The encoded protein is CASSLLAGDVYEQYF.

This chain joins TRBV6-5 and TRBJ2-7; weak D call: TRBD2 (6 bases). Between the trimmed V and J ends, which lost 2 bases and 4 bases, there was a span of 12 bases. This CDR3 has 14 residues. Germline V gives CDR1 MNHEY, CDR2 SVGAGI. DNA for the CDR3: TGTGCCAGCAGTTACCGGCAGGGAGGTTACGAGCAGTACTTC. Residues: CASSYRQGGYEQYF.

CDR3 DNA: TGTGCCAGTAGTTTACGGACTGGGAATGAGCAGTTCTTC. This gives the protein CASSLRTGNEQFF. The chain employs TRBV19 and TRBJ2-1; tentatively, D is TRBD2 (5 bases). V was pared by 5 bases and J by 7 bases, with 12 bases between. The germline V gene has CDR1 LNHDA and CDR2 SQIVND (reference sequence). The CDR3 length is 13 residues.

The V call is TRBV29-1, the J call TRBJ2-3; 8 bases map to TRBD2. Looked up from germline, CDR1 is SQVTM and CDR2 is ANQGSEA. The CDR3 is made up of 14 amino acids. With 4 bases clipped from V and 4 bases from J, the junction kept 7 bases outside the gene matches. The CDR3 sequence: CSVVGTSYADTQYF. The CDR3 DNA is TGCAGCGTTGTCGGGACTAGTTACGCAGATACGCAGTATTTT.

The table lists this clonotype with a few counts. V is TRBV7-9 and J is TRBJ2-5; tentatively, D is TRBD1 (6 bases). The CDR3 is 13 amino acids. Between the trimmed V and J ends, which lost 2 bases and 3 bases, there was a span of 7 bases. CDR1 and CDR2 from the germline V gene are SEHNR and FQNEAQ (reference sequence). CDR3 loop: CASSLPGEETQYF. CDR3 in DNA: TGTGCCAGCAGCTTACCAGGGGAAGAGACCCAGTACTTC.

This clonotype appeared a few times. V usage is TRBV12-3 or TRBV12-4 and J usage is TRBJ2-7; 7 nucleotides align to TRBD1. V was pared by 8 bases and J by 0 bases, with 10 bases of the junction left unmatched. CDR3 length: 15 amino acids. The CDR3 DNA is TGTGCCAGCCGCGGTTTGCCAGGGGGCTCCTACGAGCAGTACTTC. Its translation: CASRGLPGGSYEQYF.